These 5 T cell receptor beta chains came from one sample sequenced in a study of blood T cell repertoires in COVID-19. Clones were read by immunoSEQ multiplex PCR, and TCRdb kept only the in-frame ones, dropping some. The sample records some 250,000 clones, 86% being singletons. The sequenced material came from peripheral blood. The source of these receptors is a woman in her twenties or thirties with COVID-19, enrolled during active disease.

The chain uses TRBV19 and TRBJ2-2; 7 bases line up with TRBD1. The CDR3 runs to 18 residues. Trimming removed 2 bases from V and 6 bases from J; junction bases left unmatched: 15. The germline gives CDR1 LNHDA, CDR2 SQIVND (reference sequence). The CDR3 region is CASSISGGRGFFPGELFF. The DNA of the CDR3 is TGTGCCAGTAGTATATCAGGAGGCAGGGGGTTTTTCCCCGGGGAGCTGTTTTTT.

The chain combines TRBV5-1 with TRBJ1-3; D is unresolved. This CDR3 comprises 14 residues. Trimming took 2 bases from V and 0 from J, leaving 6 bases between them. Germline V gene data show CDR1 as SGHRS and CDR2 as YFSETQ. The CDR3 loop is CASSFAGSGNTIYF. As DNA, the CDR3 is TGCGCCAGCAGCTTTGCGGGCTCTGGAAACACCATATATTTT.

The chain links TRBV5-1 to TRBJ2-5; 12 bases agree with TRBD2. The CDR3 runs 17 residues. Unmatched junction bases numbered 7, after V lost 2 bases and J lost 2 bases. Germline V gene data show CDR1 as SGHRS and CDR2 as YFSETQ. CDR3 in amino acids: CASSFRLAGALQETQYF. The CDR3 DNA reads as TGCGCCAGCAGCTTCCGACTAGCGGGGGCTTTACAAGAGACCCAGTACTTC.

The J gene is TRBJ1-2, the V gene TRBV6-2 or TRBV6-3; D uncertain. Germline V lookup: CDR1 MNHEY, CDR2 SVGEGT. Trimming cost V 6 bases and J 0 bases, with 8 bases left between them. This CDR3 has 13 amino acids. Here the CDR3 reads CASSNNANYGYTF. CDR3 DNA: TGTGCCAGCAGCAACAATGCTAACTATGGCTACACCTTC.

V is TRBV27 and J is TRBJ2-7; TRBD2 agrees at 8 bases. Losses at the gene ends were 4 bases for V and 11 bases for J; bases not matched to a gene: 7. This CDR3 has 12 residues. Per the germline V gene, CDR1 is MNHEY and CDR2 is SMNVEV (reference sequence). CDR3 DNA: TGTGCCAGCAGTTCCTGGACTAGCCCTGAGTACTTC. Translating it yields CASSSWTSPEYF.